These 20 T cell receptor beta chains came from one sample sequenced in a study of regulatory T cells in long-lasting Graves disease. Arm-PCR of CDR3 regions and iRepertoire HTBI primers were the basis on which TCR beta libraries were built. TCRdb re-derived calls from the multiplex PCR reads in MiXCR, one entry per CDR3 protein. The repertoire holds fewer than 450,000 distinct CDR3 sequences, with around 21% as singletons. Time point: persistent/refractory GD, antithyroid drugs over 5 years with positive TRAb. TCR sequences were obtained from RNA taken from PBMCs. Sequences were derived from peripheral blood mononuclear cells (PBMCs), sampled when the disease was refractory, from a patient treated with antithyroid drugs. Every receptor here comes from a female donor with Graves disease.

In this sample, this clonotype turned up many times. The V call is TRBV28, the J call TRBJ1-5; D perhaps matches TRBD1 (5 bases). Germline V gives CDR1 MDHEN, CDR2 SYDVKM. Trimming removed 5 bases at V and 8 bases at J, with 19 bases between. CDR3 length equals 15 residues. The DNA for the CDR3 is TGTGCCAGCAGTCTTACGACAGTTGTCGGGGAGCCCCAGCATTTT. Its translation is CASSLTTVVGEPQHF.

The sample holds many counts of this clonotype. V and J are TRBV5-5 and TRBJ2-5; the match to TRBD2 covers 16 bases. This CDR3 is built from 19 residues. V gave up 2 bases and J gave up 4 bases; unmatched junction bases: 11. Germline V gives CDR1 SGHKS, CDR2 YYEKEE (reference sequence). The CDR3 spells CASSFTMGTSGRAGETQYF. DNA for the CDR3: TGTGCCAGCAGCTTTACTATGGGGACTAGCGGGAGGGCCGGAGAGACCCAGTACTTC.

This clonotype was detected a few times. The gene calls are TRBV6-1 and TRBJ2-4; 8 bases match TRBD2. This CDR3 has 12 residues. Germline V gene sequence: CDR1 MNHNS, CDR2 SASEGT. The CDR3 region has the DNA TGTAGCCTTAGAGGACTAGCAAACATTCAGTACTTC. Protein sequence: CSLRGLANIQYF.

The V call is TRBV6-2 or TRBV6-3, the J call TRBJ2-7; 13 nucleotides line up with TRBD2. The CDR3 sequence is 16 residues long. Germline CDR1 MNHEY, CDR2 SVGEGT. Trimming took 6 bases from V and 8 from J; bases not matched to a gene: 13. The CDR3 nucleotides read TGTGCCAGCAGCCTTCCTCCGGGACTAGCGGGACTGAAGCAGTACTTC. Encoded protein: CASSLPPGLAGLKQYF.

This clonotype was detected a few times. This chain joins TRBV9 and TRBJ2-2; 11 bases are a match to TRBD2. CDR3 length: 22 residues. V shed 0 bases, J shed 6 bases, and the junction held 22 bases outside the gene matches. CDR1 SGDLS and CDR2 YYNGEE come from the germline V gene. The DNA for the CDR3 is TGTGCCAGCAGCGTAGAGTATGGTCGCCCGAGCTTTAGCGGGAGGGCCTCCGGGGAGCTGTTTTTT. This translates into CASSVEYGRPSFSGRASGELFF.

This clonotype was counted many times. The gene calls are TRBV12-3 or TRBV12-4 and TRBJ1-1; D is possibly TRBD1 (5 bases). The CDR3 loop spans 13 amino acids. Trimming cost V 4 bases and J 1 base, with 7 bases left between them. CDR3 sequence (DNA): TGTGCCAGCAGTTCACAGGAGAACACTGAAGCTTTCTTT. This sequence encodes CASSSQENTEAFF.

The chain has TRBV7-2 and TRBJ1-2; TRBD1 matches 7 bases. The CDR3 loop spans 14 amino acids. Germline V gene data show CDR1 as SGHTA and CDR2 as FQGNSA. J gave up 3 bases and V 3 bases, and 4 bases lay outside the gene matches. The CDR3 nucleotides read TGTGCCAGCAGCTTCCCTGGGACAGACTATGGCTACACCTTC. This translates into CASSFPGTDYGYTF.

This clonotype has only a few counts. The chain uses TRBV4-3 and TRBJ2-5; 11 bases are shared with TRBD1. This CDR3 region has 14 residues. CDR1 and CDR2 (germline): LGHNA, YSLEER. Losses at the gene ends were 4 bases for V and 9 bases for J; bases not matched to a gene: 7. This CDR3 reads CASSPGQGADPQYF. Here the CDR3 DNA reads TGCGCCAGCAGCCCTGGACAGGGGGCCGACCCCCAGTACTTC.

This clonotype showed up many times. This chain links TRBV2 with TRBJ1-4, with D uncertain. The CDR3 spans 11 residues. Germline lookup yields CDR1 SNHLY and CDR2 FYNNEI. Trimming took off 4 bases at V and 8 bases at J, with 5 bases between the two ends. In DNA, the CDR3 is TGTGCCAGCAGTGTGGAGGAAAAACTGTTTTTT. Protein: CASSVEEKLFF.

This clonotype was counted between two and nine times. This chain links TRBV28 with TRBJ2-5, with a weak D call TRBD2 (5 bases). The CDR3 runs 15 residues. CDR1 is MDHEN and CDR2 is SYDVKM in the germline V gene. V lost 3 bases to trimming and J lost 5 bases, with 16 bases between them. The chain's CDR3 is CASSFGESGRETQYF. The CDR3 bases are TGTGCCAGCAGTTTTGGTGAAAGCGGCCGGGAGACCCAGTACTTC.

This clonotype was recorded a few times. The rearrangement uses TRBV27 and TRBJ2-2; D remains ambiguous. Trimming took off 3 bases at V and 5 bases at J, with 7 bases between the two ends. Germline CDR1 reads MNHEY; CDR2 reads SMNVEV (reference sequence). The CDR3 is 13 amino acids. This chain's CDR3 is CASSFLGTGELFF. The CDR3 DNA sequence: TGTGCCAGCAGTTTTTTGGGTACCGGGGAGCTGTTTTTT.

This clonotype occurred a few times. The chain employs TRBV30 and TRBJ1-5, with 7 bases identical to TRBD1. Losses at the gene ends were 2 bases for V and 5 bases for J; bases not matched to a gene: 6. Germline CDR1 reads GTSNPN; CDR2 reads SVGIG (reference sequence). The CDR3 length is 14 residues. CDR3 in DNA: TGTGCCTGGAGTTCGGGACAGCGTGATCAGCCCCAGCATTTT. This sequence encodes CAWSSGQRDQPQHF. Full variable domain (outside the CDR3, taken from reference TRBV30 and TRBJ1-5): SQTIHQWPATLVQPVGSPLSLECTVEGTSNPNLYWYRQAAGRGLQLLFYSVGIGQISSEVPQNLSASRPQDRQFILSSKKLLLSDSGFYLCAWSSGQRDQPQHFGDGTRLSIL.

This clonotype came up many times. The chain couples TRBV28 to TRBJ2-7; D remains ambiguous. Trimming shortened V by 5 bases and J by 6 bases, and 17 bases separated the two germline ends. Germline assignment: CDR1 MDHEN and CDR2 SYDVKM. This CDR3 is built from 14 residues. The CDR3 nucleotides are TGTGCCAGCAGTGCAGAAACAGAGATTCGCGAGCAGTACTTC. It encodes CASSAETEIREQYF.

This clonotype was observed a handful of times. The chain joins TRBV19 to TRBJ1-5, with D possibly being TRBD1 (5 bases). The CDR3 totals 17 residues. V dropped 3 bases and J dropped 4 bases, with 19 bases sitting between them. Germline CDR1 is LNHDA and CDR2 is SQIVND (reference sequence). The CDR3 reads CASSIYSARGKNQPQHF. The CDR3, as DNA: TGTGCCAGTAGTATTTACAGTGCCCGGGGGAAAAATCAGCCCCAGCATTTT.

This clonotype was seen only a few times. The chain combines TRBV5-1 with TRBJ1-1; D is unclear. The CDR3 is made up of 13 amino acids. Germline assignment: CDR1 SGHRS and CDR2 YFSETQ. Trimming cost V 1 base and J 7 bases, with 11 bases left between them. The CDR3 DNA sequence: TGCGCCAGCAGCTTGACTAGTTCACGTGAAGCTTTCTTT. Amino acids: CASSLTSSREAFF. The full variable domain, in which reference TRBV5-1 and TRBJ1-1 provide the parts outside the CDR3, is KAGVTQTPRYLIKTRGQQVTLSCSPISGHRSVSWYQQTPGQGLQFLFEYFSETQRNKGNFPGRFSGRQFSNSRSEMNVSTLELGDSALYLCASSLTSSREAFFGQGTRLTVV.

Comment on this clonotype: A read error may account for a junction end that differs from germline. This chain links TRBV27 with TRBJ2-2, with 14 nucleotides matching TRBD2. Looked up from germline, CDR1 is MNHEY and CDR2 is SMNVEV (reference sequence). There are 16 residues in the CDR3. The chain's CDR3 is CANSSGTSGRTGELFF. The CDR3, as DNA: TGTGCCAACAGTTCTGGGACTAGCGGGAGAACCGGGGAGCTGTTTTTT.

This chain uses TRBV7-9 with TRBJ2-1, with 8 nucleotides matching TRBD1. The CDR3 has 13 residues. The V segment lost 4 bases and the J segment 10 bases; nucleotides outside the gene matches: 6. CDR1 is SEHNR, CDR2 FQNEAQ, per germline (reference sequence). The CDR3 reads CASSSRTGSEQFF. CDR3 bases: TGTGCCAGCAGCTCCCGGACAGGGAGCGAGCAGTTCTTC.

Note on this clonotype: A much larger clonotype is one base distant, so this may be a read error. The conserved closing phenylalanine or tryptophan is absent in this CDR3, likely reflecting a read error. The chain employs TRBV5-5 and TRBJ1-1, with D uncertain. The length of the CDR3 is 12 residues. Germline values: CDR1 SGHKS, CDR2 YYEKEE (reference sequence). V gave up 0 bases and J gave up 5 bases, with 5 bases separating them. The CDR3 spells CASSLEYTEAFL. The CDR3 region has the DNA TGTGCCAGCAGCTTGGAGTATACTGAAGCTTTCCTT.

The chain recombines TRBV18 with TRBJ2-7, with TRBD2 as a possible D gene (6 bases). Germline V gene data show CDR1 as KGHSH and CDR2 as LQKENI. CDR3 size: 16 residues. Between the trimmed V and J ends, which lost 3 bases and 4 bases, there was a span of 19 bases. The CDR3, as DNA: TGTGCCAGCTCACCGGATGGGGGACTGTCCCCGTACGAGCAGTACTTC. Protein sequence: CASSPDGGLSPYEQYF.

V and J are TRBV30 and TRBJ2-2, with TRBD2 as a possible D gene (5 bases). Trimming shortened V by 3 bases and J by 6 bases, and 11 bases separated the two germline ends. This CDR3 contains 13 residues. Germline loops: CDR1 GTSNPN, CDR2 SVGIG (reference sequence). The CDR3 region is CAWRRGLAGELFF. CDR3 bases: TGTGCCTGGAGACGGGGTCTAGCCGGGGAGCTGTTTTTT.